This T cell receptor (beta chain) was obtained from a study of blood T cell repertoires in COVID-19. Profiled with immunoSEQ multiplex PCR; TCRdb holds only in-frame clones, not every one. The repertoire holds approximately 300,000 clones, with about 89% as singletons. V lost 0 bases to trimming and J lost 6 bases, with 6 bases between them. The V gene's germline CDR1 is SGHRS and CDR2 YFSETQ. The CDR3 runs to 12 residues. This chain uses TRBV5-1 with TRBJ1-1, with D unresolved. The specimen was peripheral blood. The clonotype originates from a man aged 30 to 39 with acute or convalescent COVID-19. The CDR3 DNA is TGCGCCAGCAGCTTGGGAAGCGCTGAAGCTTTCTTT. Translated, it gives CASSLGSAEAFF.